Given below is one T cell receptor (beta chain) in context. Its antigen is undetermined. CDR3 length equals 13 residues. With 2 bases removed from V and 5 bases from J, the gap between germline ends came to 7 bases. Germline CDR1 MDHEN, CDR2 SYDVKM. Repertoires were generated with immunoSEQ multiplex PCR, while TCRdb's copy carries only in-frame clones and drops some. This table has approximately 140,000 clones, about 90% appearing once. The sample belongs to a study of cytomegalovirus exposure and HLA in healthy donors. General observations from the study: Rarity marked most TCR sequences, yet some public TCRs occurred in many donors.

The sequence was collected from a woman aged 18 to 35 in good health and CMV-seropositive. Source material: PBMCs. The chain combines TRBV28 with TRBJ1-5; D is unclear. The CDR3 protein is CASSLTAHQPQHF. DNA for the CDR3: TGTGCCAGCAGTTTAACAGCCCATCAGCCCCAGCATTTT. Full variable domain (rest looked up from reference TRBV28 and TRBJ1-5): DVKVTQSSRYLVKRTGEKVFLECVQDMDHENMFWYRQDPGLGLRLIYFSYDVKMKEKGDIPEGYSVSREKKERFSLILESASTNQTSMYLCASSLTAHQPQHFGDGTRLSIL.